The 28 T cell receptor beta chains below all came from one sample that was sequenced in a study of control samples from healthy donors and cancer patients. Profiling relied on immunoSEQ multiplex PCR, and the TCRdb table lists in-frame clones only, not all of them. The sample includes roughly 150,000 clones, approximately 88% of them seen just once. Sequencing was performed on blood. Receptor source: a man younger than 45 in good health.

The V call is TRBV12-5, the J call TRBJ2-2, with 7 bases identical to TRBD1. The trim removed 0 bases at V and 6 bases at J, leaving 13 bases unmatched. The CDR3 length is 18 residues. Germline CDR1 is LGHNT and CDR2 is FRNRAP. The CDR3 is CASGLVETGQRSPGELFF. For the CDR3, the DNA is TGTGCTAGTGGTTTGGTAGAGACGGGACAGAGATCCCCCGGGGAGCTGTTTTTT.

This chain uses TRBV4-2 with TRBJ2-7; D may be TRBD2 (5 bases). Trimming cost V 4 bases and J 5 bases, with 18 bases left between them. This CDR3 is 15 amino acids long. The germline CDR1 and CDR2 sequences are LGHNA and YNFKEQ. The CDR3 sequence: CASSLSRAAGNEQYF. In nucleotides, the CDR3 is TGTGCCAGCAGCCTATCTCGGGCCGCCGGGAACGAGCAGTACTTC.

The chain combines TRBV29-1 with TRBJ1-1; 8 nucleotides match TRBD1. The germline CDR1 and CDR2 sequences are SQVTM and ANQGSEA. The J segment lost 7 bases and the V segment lost 2 bases, leaving 3 bases of the junction unmatched. The CDR3 is 12 residues long. The CDR3 loop reads CSVELQGVEAFF. DNA of the CDR3: TGCAGCGTTGAACTACAGGGGGTTGAAGCTTTCTTT.

The V gene is TRBV4-2, the J gene TRBJ1-2; TRBD1 matches at 7 bases. The trim removed 1 base at V and 7 bases at J, leaving 6 bases unmatched. The CDR3 has 14 residues. CDR1 and CDR2 from the germline V gene are LGHNA and YNFKEQ. The CDR3 sequence is CASSQGDREGGYTF. The CDR3 DNA reads as TGTGCCAGCAGCCAAGGAGACAGGGAAGGTGGCTACACCTTC.

This clone was recorded a few times. This rearrangement joins TRBV6-5 to TRBJ1-1; possible D gene TRBD1, 6 bases. The V end was cut by 6 bases, the J end by 4 bases, with 15 bases between. This CDR3 has 14 residues. CDR1 and CDR2 (germline): MNHEY, SVGAGI. This CDR3 is CASSNDGTITEAFF. For the CDR3, the DNA is TGTGCCAGCAGCAATGACGGGACAATCACTGAAGCTTTCTTT.

The chain links TRBV9 to TRBJ2-7; D tentatively fits TRBD1 or TRBD2 (5 bases each). This CDR3 is built from 15 residues. The V and J ends lost 0 bases and 5 bases respectively, with 15 bases between them. Germline loops: CDR1 SGDLS, CDR2 YYNGEE. CDR3 amino acids: CASSVDAGTLNEQYF. Written as DNA, the CDR3 is TGTGCCAGCAGCGTAGATGCAGGGACGTTGAACGAGCAGTACTTC.

This clone was recorded once. Other DNA variants within this sample encode the same CDR3. The V gene is TRBV5-6, the J gene TRBJ2-7; possibly TRBD2 for D (6 bases). With 4 bases removed from V and 4 bases from J, the gap between germline ends came to 9 bases. The germline CDR1 and CDR2 sequences are SGHDT and YYEEEE. This CDR3 is built from 12 residues. The CDR3 nucleotides read TGTGCCAGCAGCCTCGGGGGATACGAGCAGTACTTC. This gives the protein CASSLGGYEQYF.

This clone was seen a single time. V usage is TRBV19 and J usage is TRBJ1-3; no clear D. Trimming stripped 9 bases from V and 0 bases from J, with 15 bases between. The CDR3 is 15 amino acids. The germline CDR1 and CDR2 sequences are LNHDA and SQIVND (reference sequence). CDR3 in DNA: TGTGCCAGACCAGCGGACCGAATCTCTGGAAACACCATATATTTT. Encoded protein: CARPADRISGNTIYF.

The chain is built from TRBV6-6 and TRBJ1-1; D gene uncertain. Trimming shortened V by 2 bases and J by 3 bases, and 7 bases separated the two germline ends. This CDR3 is built from 13 residues. CDR1 is MNHNY, CDR2 SVGAGI, per germline (reference sequence). The CDR3, as DNA: TGTGCCAGCAGTTACCCCACAGACACTGAAGCTTTCTTT. Translated, it gives CASSYPTDTEAFF.

This clone showed up just once. The V call is TRBV11-2, the J call TRBJ1-1; no clear D. The V and J ends lost 5 bases and 5 bases respectively, with 12 bases between them. The CDR3 runs 13 residues. Germline lookup yields CDR1 SGHAT and CDR2 FQNNGV. CDR3 loop: CASSQQMRTEAFF. The DNA for the CDR3 is TGTGCCAGCAGCCAACAGATGAGGACTGAAGCTTTCTTT.

CDR3 DNA sequence: TGTGCCAGCAGGGGGACAGACCCCTATGGCTACACCTTC. Translated: CASRGTDPYGYTF. V usage is TRBV13 and J usage is TRBJ1-2; TRBD1 agrees at 7 bases. V gave up 6 bases and J gave up 4 bases; unmatched junction bases: 5. Germline CDR1 reads PRHDT; CDR2 reads FYEKMQ (reference sequence). This CDR3 is 13 amino acids long.

The rearrangement links TRBV15 to TRBJ2-7; D not resolved. V was cut by 3 bases and J by 3 bases, with 12 bases left in between. CDR3 length: 14 residues. Germline-derived CDR1 and CDR2 are LNHNV and YYDKDF (reference sequence). Written as DNA, the CDR3 is TGTGCCACCAGCAGTGGCCCGCCCATCTACGAGCAGTACTTC. Protein sequence: CATSSGPPIYEQYF.

This clone appeared a single time. The chain couples TRBV11-1 to TRBJ2-5, with D possibly matching TRBD2 (6 bases). Per germline, CDR1 SGHAT and CDR2 FQDESV (reference sequence). The CDR3 sequence is 15 residues long. Trimming left V 0 bases short and J 2 bases short, with 10 bases between. The CDR3 sequence is CASSLAGGQQETQYF. The CDR3 DNA reads as TGTGCCAGCAGCTTAGCGGGGGGTCAACAAGAGACCCAGTACTTC.

The chain recombines TRBV7-2 with TRBJ2-7; 8 bases map to TRBD2. Germline-derived CDR1 and CDR2 are SGHTA and FQGNSA. J gave up 3 bases and V 5 bases, and 9 bases lay outside the gene matches. The CDR3 has 15 residues. CDR3 sequence reads: CASSLAIAGNYEQYF. In nucleotides, the CDR3 is TGTGCCAGCAGCCTCGCAATAGCGGGAAACTACGAGCAGTACTTC. The whole variable domain, remainder taken from reference TRBV7-2 and TRBJ2-7, is GAGVSQSPSNKVTEKGKDVELRCDPISGHTALYWYRQSLGQGLEFLIYFQGNSAPDKSGLPSDRFSAERTGGSVSTLTIQRTQQEDSAVYLCASSLAIAGNYEQYFGPGTRLTVT.

The rearrangement links TRBV5-5 to TRBJ2-3, with a possible D match to TRBD2 (6 bases). Trimming stripped 1 base from V and 2 bases from J, with 11 bases between. CDR1 and CDR2 from the germline V gene are SGHKS and YYEKEE (reference sequence). The CDR3 covers 15 residues. This chain's CDR3 is CASSLSGLATDTQYF. CDR3 sequence (DNA): TGTGCCAGCAGCTTGTCGGGACTGGCCACAGATACGCAGTATTTT. The whole variable domain, remainder taken from reference TRBV5-5 and TRBJ2-3, is DAGVTQSPTHLIKTRGQQVTLRCSPISGHKSVSWYQQVLGQGPQFIFQYYEKEERGRGNFPDRFSARQFPNYSSELNVNALLLGDSALYLCASSLSGLATDTQYFGPGTRLTVL.

The V call is TRBV6-5, the J call TRBJ2-7; D remains unclear. Germline values: CDR1 MNHEY, CDR2 SVGAGI. The V gene lost 7 bases and the J gene lost 0 bases, with 10 bases spanning the gap. The CDR3 is 13 amino acids. This CDR3 is CASTADNSYEQYF. DNA for the CDR3: TGTGCCAGCACCGCTGACAACTCCTACGAGCAGTACTTC.

The chain employs TRBV13 and TRBJ2-7; 9 nucleotides line up with TRBD1. Germline loops: CDR1 PRHDT, CDR2 FYEKMQ (reference sequence). The CDR3 length is 13 residues. Trimming removed 10 bases from V and 5 bases from J; junction bases left unmatched: 9. The CDR3 loop is CATGDRVGHEQYF. For the CDR3, the DNA is TGTGCCACCGGGGACAGGGTGGGCCACGAGCAGTACTTC.

The chain links TRBV3-1 (or the pseudogene TRBV3-2) to TRBJ1-6; D might be TRBD1 (6 bases). Germline assignment: CDR1 LGHDT and CDR2 YNNKEL (reference sequence). Between the trimmed V and J ends, which lost 3 bases and 1 base, there was a span of 28 bases. This CDR3 spans 22 amino acids. In nucleotides, the CDR3 is TGTGCCAGCAGCCACAAGACGCATCGGGGGGGCTACCCCTATTCCTATAATTCACCCCTCCACTTT. Translation: CASSHKTHRGGYPYSYNSPLHF.

The chain uses TRBV27 and TRBJ2-7, with D perhaps TRBD2 (7 bases). CDR1 is MNHEY, CDR2 SMNVEV, per germline (reference sequence). The V gene lost 6 bases and the J gene lost 7 bases, with 19 bases spanning the gap. This CDR3 is built from 14 residues. The CDR3: CASRGGGGPGEQYF. The CDR3 nucleotides are TGTGCCAGCAGAGGTGGGGGGGGCCCAGGGGAGCAGTACTTC.

The chain couples TRBV14 to TRBJ2-7; 10 nucleotides align to TRBD1. The V and J ends lost 8 bases and 5 bases, in that order; junction bases with no gene match: 18. This CDR3 is built from 17 residues. Looked up from germline, CDR1 is SGHDN and CDR2 is FVKESK. The CDR3, as DNA: TGTGCCAGCCCGAGCCTAGAGTATTGGGACAGGGGCCACGAGCAGTACTTC. Amino acids: CASPSLEYWDRGHEQYF.

This chain links TRBV7-2 with TRBJ2-1, with D perhaps TRBD1 or TRBD2 (6 bases each). V lost 5 bases and J lost 8, with 25 bases in between. Per the germline V gene, CDR1 is SGHTA and CDR2 is FQGNSA. CDR3 size: 17 residues. This CDR3 is CASSPGAEDFEVDEQFF. The CDR3 DNA follows: TGTGCCAGCAGCCCGGGGGCCGAGGATTTTGAGGTCGATGAGCAGTTCTTC. The full variable domain, in which reference TRBV7-2 and TRBJ2-1 provide the parts outside the CDR3, is GAGVSQSPSNKVTEKGKDVELRCDPISGHTALYWYRQSLGQGLEFLIYFQGNSAPDKSGLPSDRFSAERTGGSVSTLTIQRTQQEDSAVYLCASSPGAEDFEVDEQFFGPGTRLTVL.

This rearrangement joins TRBV7-8 to TRBJ2-3; 12 positions agree with TRBD2. Germline trimming cut 7 bases from V and 6 bases from J; bases unmatched to any gene: 5. This CDR3 comprises 14 residues. The V gene's germline CDR1 is SGHVS and CDR2 FQNEAQ. The CDR3 spells CASNGLAGLDTQYF. CDR3 bases: TGTGCCAGCAACGGACTAGCGGGGTTGGATACGCAGTATTTT.

This sequence joins TRBV23-1 and TRBJ2-2; 7 bases match TRBD2. TRBV23-1 carries the ORF label, with uncertain function. This CDR3 region has 17 residues. V was clipped by 6 bases and J by 5 bases; unmatched bases: 15. For the CDR3, the DNA is TGCGCCAGCAGACTACCCGACCGGGGGAGGGGAACCGGGGAGCTGTTTTTT. Translated: CASRLPDRGRGTGELFF.

This chain connects TRBV4-3 to TRBJ2-1; 7 nucleotides align to TRBD2. J gave up 1 base and V 0 bases, and 6 bases lay outside the gene matches. The CDR3 has 17 amino acids. CDR1 is LGHNA and CDR2 is YSLEER in the germline V gene. The CDR3 DNA follows: TGCGCCAGCAGCCAAGATGGGCGGGGGTCGTCCTACAATGAGCAGTTCTTC. Protein sequence: CASSQDGRGSSYNEQFF.

The J gene is TRBJ2-4, the V gene TRBV5-8; TRBD1 agrees at 7 bases. This CDR3 comprises 17 residues. Germline values: CDR1 SGHTS, CDR2 YDEGEE. Trimming removed 0 bases from V and 9 bases from J; junction bases left unmatched: 15. This chain's CDR3 is CASSLERYGQATSIQYF. In DNA, the CDR3 is TGTGCCAGCAGCTTGGAGAGATACGGACAGGCCACATCCATTCAGTACTTC.

V gene TRBV29-1 combines with J gene TRBJ2-3; 13 bases map to TRBD2. This CDR3 region has 14 residues. The germline V gene encodes CDR1 SQVTM and CDR2 ANQGSEA. The V segment lost 8 bases and the J segment 5 bases; nucleotides outside the gene matches: 7. The CDR3 is CSTRTSGRGDTQYF. CDR3 nucleotide sequence: TGCAGCACTCGGACTAGCGGGAGAGGAGATACGCAGTATTTT.

This chain uses TRBV15 with TRBJ2-2; D is ambiguous. The germline V gene has CDR1 LNHNV and CDR2 YYDKDF (reference sequence). This CDR3 is 14 amino acids long. The V and J ends lost 6 bases and 0 bases respectively, with 8 bases between them. In DNA, the CDR3 is TGTGCCACCAGGTATGGCCCGAACACCGGGGAGCTGTTTTTT. Its translation: CATRYGPNTGELFF.

The J gene is TRBJ2-5, the V gene TRBV9, with 15 bases lining up with TRBD2. The CDR3 has 16 amino acids. J lost 5 bases, V lost 4 bases, and 6 bases had no gene match. Germline V gives CDR1 SGDLS, CDR2 YYNGEE. The CDR3: CASSPRTSGGAETQYF. The CDR3 region has the DNA TGTGCCAGCAGCCCGAGGACTAGCGGGGGGGCCGAGACCCAGTACTTC. The entire variable domain, with the rest obtained from reference TRBV9 and TRBJ2-5, is as follows: DSGVTQTPKHLITATGQRVTLRCSPRSGDLSVYWYQQSLDQGLQFLIQYYNGEERAKGNILERFSAQQFPDLHSELNLSSLELGDSALYFCASSPRTSGGAETQYFGPGTRLLVL.